The clone carrying this T cell receptor (beta chain) has a count of ten or more. Its antigen remains unknown. The record originates from a study of T cell repertoires in cytomegalovirus infection. Study background: Both CMV infection and a matching HLA type were indicated by public TCR beta signatures. Study-wide results and caveats: HLA-C-restricted CMV-specific TCR beta clonotypes were dominant in the ex vivo response. Identification of carriers of CMV plus the relevant HLA was achieved through cumulative public TCR beta family frequency.

MiXCR, applied by TCRdb to the reads, yields one record per CDR3 protein. Here the sample spans around 250,000 distinct CDR3 sequences, more than 15% being singletons. Unmatched junction bases numbered 13, after V lost 3 bases and J lost 9 bases. CDR3 size: 17 residues. Germline V CDR1 and CDR2: SGHTA, FQGNSA. The TCR was taken from a human donor in good health (CMV status not recorded). Some clones in this sample may be carry-over from other donors' samples. The rearrangement joins TRBV7-2 to TRBJ2-5; 13 nucleotides match TRBD2. The sample was CD8+ T cells from PBMCs. The chain's CDR3 is CASSFGLAGAPRVAQYF. CDR3 DNA: TGTGCCAGCAGCTTCGGACTAGCGGGGGCGCCTAGGGTCGCCCAGTACTTC.